This TCR beta chain stems from a study of human T cells and chemical hapten exposure. As for the study in general: Scalp application of diphenylcyclopropenone was performed weekly in patients across the entire roughly 25-week study. Small discrepancies in pooled library volume mainly accounted for the varying TCR yields per sample. Alopecia areata, totalis and universalis patients, mostly female, were included.

The time point was: pre-sensitization, week 0. The treatment here: therapeutic diphenylcyclopropenone sensitization with weekly scalp DPC. Suited to DPC and affected by alopecia, the donors ranged from 18 to 70 years old. This clonotype was counted only a few times. The junction had 6 bases not matched to a gene; V was cut back by 5 bases and J by 3 bases. This CDR3 is built from 15 residues. The germline V gene has CDR1 SGHVS and CDR2 FNYEAQ. TCRdb recomputed calls from the RACE reads with MiXCR, one row per CDR3 protein. This sample has roughly 120,000 distinct CDR3 sequences; about 14% occur once, and the top ten carry around 2.8%.

The sample consisted of whole blood, taken in connection with sensitization to the hapten diphenylcyclopropenone (DPC). The sequence was collected from a woman between 18 and 29 years old with alopecia areata. Some clones in this sample may be carry-over from other donors' samples. The rearrangement links TRBV7-6 to TRBJ1-5; 8 nucleotides line up with TRBD1. The CDR3 coding sequence is TGTGCCAGCAGCCCCTTGACAGGGGTCAATCAGCCCCAGCATTTT. It translates to CASSPLTGVNQPQHF.